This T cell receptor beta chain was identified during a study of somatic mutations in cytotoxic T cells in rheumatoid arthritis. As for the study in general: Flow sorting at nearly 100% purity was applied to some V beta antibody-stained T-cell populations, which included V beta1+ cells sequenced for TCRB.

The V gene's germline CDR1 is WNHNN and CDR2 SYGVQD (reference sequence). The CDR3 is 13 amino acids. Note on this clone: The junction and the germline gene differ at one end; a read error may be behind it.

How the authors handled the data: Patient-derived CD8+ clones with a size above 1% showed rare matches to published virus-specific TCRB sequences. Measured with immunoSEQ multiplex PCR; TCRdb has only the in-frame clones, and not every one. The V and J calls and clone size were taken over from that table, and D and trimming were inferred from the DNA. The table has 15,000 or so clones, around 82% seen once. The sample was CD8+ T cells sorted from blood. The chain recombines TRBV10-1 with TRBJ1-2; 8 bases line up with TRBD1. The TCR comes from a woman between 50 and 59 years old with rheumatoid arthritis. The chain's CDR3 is CARRRGPHYSYTF. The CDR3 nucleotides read TGCGCCAGACGCAGGGGGCCCCACTATAGCTACACCTTC.